A few counts support the clone carrying this TCR beta chain. Its target is unknown. This record belongs to a study of T-cell reconstitution after alpha-beta-depleted transplantation in children. Germline lookup yields CDR1 SGHVS and CDR2 FNYEAQ. Trimming cost V 1 base and J 2 bases, with 9 bases left between them. The CDR3 is 14 residues long. Unique molecular identifiers featured in how the TCRbeta library was prepared. TCRdb recomputed calls from the PCR reads with MiXCR, one row per CDR3 protein. The data contain under 750,000 distinct CDR3 sequences, more than 20% of them singletons. General study findings and limits: Where alpha-beta T cells came from about two months after transplant was reportedly several hundred expanded graft clones. In some patients, recipient T cells and intrathymic progenitors surviving conditioning explained high day-60 diversity. Most T-cell counts and diversity one year after the transplant came from T cells that were newly produced.

The chain uses TRBV7-6 and TRBJ2-7; D is undetermined. The receptor was derived from a boy under three years old who had a stem cell transplant for acute myeloid leukemia, so the T cells may come from the graft donor. Sequences were derived from PBMCs, mostly from graft donor cells, sampled 360 days after TCRalphabeta/CD19-depleted stem cell transplant. The CDR3 region has the DNA TGTGCCAGCAGCTTAGGTGACGACGCCTACGAGCAGTACGTC. Encoded protein: CASSLGDDAYEQYV.